This T cell receptor (beta chain) is drawn from a study of neurological immune-mediated disorders. As for time point: technical triplicate 2. This clonotype showed up many times. Sequencing of 15-18 subjects in each run yielded over 160 million TCR-beta sequences. TCRdb used MiXCR to reprocess the 5' RACE reads, holding one entry per CDR3 protein. The table has roughly 32,000 distinct CDR3 sequences, 10% to 15% seen once; the top ten hold approximately 5.6%. Sequencing was performed on CD4+ T cells from blood. The origin of this receptor is a female donor with HTLV-1-associated myelopathy (HAM/TSP).

In nucleotides, the CDR3 is TGCAGCGTTGAAGGGTTGAACACTGAAGCTTTCTTT. It yields the protein CSVEGLNTEAFF. The chain is built from TRBV29-1 and TRBJ1-1; D unclear. Germline assignment: CDR1 SQVTM and CDR2 ANQGSEA. The CDR3 runs to 12 residues. Trimming removed 1 base at V and 0 bases at J, with 3 bases between.